This entry lists 9 T cell receptor beta chains sequenced from one sample in a study of glioma-infiltrating T cells. TCR alpha and beta CDR3 regions were amplified from RNA using iRepertoire nested multiplex PCR. TCRdb re-called the multiplex PCR reads through MiXCR, storing one row per CDR3 protein. The sample shows about 10,000 distinct CDR3 sequences, under 65% of them seen only once. Material for sequencing was glioma tissue, nonneoplastic brain tissue, or PBMCs (not recorded which). The receptors come from a human donor with low-grade glioma or glioblastoma, undergoing nonglioma brain surgery, or in good health (not recorded which).

The chain combines TRBV24-1 with TRBJ1-2, with unresolved D. Trimming took 1 base from V and 10 from J, leaving 15 bases between them. The germline V gene has CDR1 KGHDR and CDR2 SFDVKD. The CDR3 covers 14 residues. The chain's CDR3 is CATSDFPTPTDYTF. CDR3 sequence (DNA): TGTGCCACCAGTGATTTCCCAACCCCGACTGACTACACCTTC.

V is TRBV20-1 and J is TRBJ2-7; D gene ambiguous. The CDR3 has 12 residues. CDR1 and CDR2 from the germline V gene are DFQATT and SNEGSKA (reference sequence). With 6 bases removed from V and 3 bases from J, the gap between germline ends came to 12 bases. CDR3 nucleotides: TGCAGTGCCCCGACGAGTGGCTACGAGCAGTACTTC. Amino acid sequence: CSAPTSGYEQYF.

The chain is built from TRBV2 and TRBJ1-2, with D maybe TRBD1 (6 bases). CDR3 length: 13 amino acids. Looked up from germline, CDR1 is SNHLY and CDR2 is FYNNEI. Trimming left V 4 bases short and J 3 bases short, with 9 bases between. CDR3 amino acids: CASSGNRDYGYTF. CDR3 nucleotide sequence: TGTGCCAGCAGTGGAAACAGGGACTATGGCTACACCTTC.

This clonotype occurred many times. The chain employs TRBV11-2 and TRBJ2-2; 7 positions agree with TRBD1. The junction had 4 bases not matched to a gene; V was cut back by 5 bases and J by 7 bases. CDR3 length equals 13 residues. CDR1 SGHAT and CDR2 FQNNGV come from the germline V gene. CDR3 DNA: TGTGCCAGCAGCGCTACAGGGGTCGGGGAGCTGTTTTTT. Translated: CASSATGVGELFF. The full variable domain, with the rest looked up from reference TRBV11-2 and TRBJ2-2, is EAGVAQSPRYKIIEKRQSVAFWCNPISGHATLYWYQQILGQGPKLLIQFQNNGVVDDSQLPKDRFSAERLKGVDSTLKIQPAKLEDSAVYLCASSATGVGELFFGEGSRLTVL.

This clonotype was detected once. This chain links TRBV10-3 with TRBJ2-1; D gene uncertain. Germline CDR1 and CDR2: ENHRY and SYGVKD. The CDR3 is 14 amino acids. The germline V and J ends were trimmed by 11 bases and 2 bases, with 16 bases remaining between them. The CDR3 nucleotides read TGTGCCCTACGTTTGCCAGTCCCCTACAATGAGCAGTTCTTC. It codes for CALRLPVPYNEQFF.

In regard to this clonotype: At one end, the junction sequence differs from germline, possibly due to a read error. The chain has TRBV24-1 and TRBJ2-3; D uncertain. The CDR3 covers 15 residues. In germline, CDR1 is KGHDR, CDR2 SFDVKD. CDR3 sequence reads: CATSDKSTITDTQYF. The CDR3 DNA follows: TGTGCCACCAGTGATAAATCAACTATCACAGACACGCAGTATTTT.

This clonotype is medium-sized by share. The chain has TRBV10-3 and TRBJ2-3, with 10 bases lining up with TRBD2. Germline V lookup: CDR1 ENHRY, CDR2 SYGVKD. V shed 4 bases, J shed 0 bases, and the junction held 4 bases outside the gene matches. CDR3 length equals 16 residues. The chain's CDR3 is CAISGSSGSSTDTQYF. CDR3 sequence (DNA): TGTGCCATCAGTGGGTCTAGCGGGAGTAGCACAGATACGCAGTATTTT.

In regard to this clonotype: A read error may account for a junction end that differs from germline. V usage is TRBV5-5 and J usage is TRBJ2-3; D tentatively reads TRBD1 or TRBD2 (7 bases each). This CDR3 has 14 residues. CDR1 and CDR2 (germline): SGHKS, YYEKEE (reference sequence). DNA for the CDR3: TGTGCCAGCAGCCGGGGGGACAGCACAGATACGCAGTGTTTT. Translation gives CASSRGDSTDTQCF.

By share, this clonotype ranks as medium-sized. This chain uses TRBV2 with TRBJ2-7; TRBD2 is a possible D gene (6 bases). The CDR3 totals 10 residues. CDR1 is SNHLY and CDR2 is FYNNEI in the germline V gene. V shed 8 bases and J shed 7 bases, with 9 bases lying between them. The chain's CDR3 is CASLAGEQYF. As DNA, the CDR3 is TGTGCCAGCTTGGCGGGGGAGCAGTACTTC.